A selection of T cell receptor beta chains follows, all from one sample in a study of T cell responses to AZD1222 COVID-19 vaccine. The repertoire was sequenced with immunoSEQ multiplex PCR; TCRdb's copy has only in-frame clones and lacks some. The sample lists roughly 120,000 clones; 80% to 90% were seen once. The sample here was peripheral blood, taken on day 0 of AZD1222 vaccination. The receptor source for this set is an adult in good health. CDR3s include the opening cysteine and the closing phenylalanine or tryptophan. Each record gives: clone size, J gene, V gene, D gene, CDR3 DNA, CDR3 protein. The D gene is left open where the match is weak. Not every row has a clone size; where given, it reads once, few, many or a size class.

NA | TRBJ1-1 | TRBV19 | NA | TGTGCCAGTAGTATAGGGGACTTAGTGAACACTGAAGCTTTCTTT | CASSIGDLVNTEAFF
NA | TRBJ1-1 | TRBV9 | NA | TGTGCCAGCAGCGTAGGGGGGATGAACACTGAAGCTTTCTTT | CASSVGGMNTEAFF
NA | TRBJ1-2 | TRBV15 | NA | TGTGCCACCAGCAGAGTGGGGCAGGGTAGCTATGGCTACACCTTC | CATSRVGQGSYGYTF
once | TRBJ2-5 | TRBV29-1 | TRBD2 | TGCAGCGTTGTACTAGCGGGGTTAGAGACCCAGTACTTC | CSVVLAGLETQYF
NA | TRBJ2-7 | TRBV18 | NA | TGTGCCAGCTCAAGGGGTCCCTCCGAGCAGTACTTC | CASSRGPSEQYF
NA | TRBJ2-1 | TRBV6-4 | NA | TGTGCCAGCAGTGACAGGGGACACAATGAGCAGTTCTTC | CASSDRGHNEQFF
NA | TRBJ1-2 | TRBV11-2 | NA | TGTGCCAGCAGCTCGACAGGTCCCTATGGCTACACCTTC | CASSSTGPYGYTF
NA | TRBJ2-2 | TRBV6-5 | NA | TGTGCCAGTAGTACAGATCCGAACACCGGGGAGCTGTTTTTT | CASSTDPNTGELFF
NA | TRBJ2-1 | TRBV2 | NA | TGTGCCACTGAAGAACCGGGGGAGTACAATGAGCAGTTCTTC | CATEEPGEYNEQFF
once | TRBJ2-5 | TRBV7-6 | NA | TGTGCCAGCAGCTCCAGTTTTCGGGCGATGCAAGAGACCCAGTACTTC | CASSSSFRAMQETQYF
NA | TRBJ1-2 | TRBV2 | NA | TGTGCCAGCAGTGAAGGGGGGGGCGAGGACTATGGCTACACCTTC | CASSEGGGEDYGYTF
once | TRBJ2-7 | TRBV5-1 | NA | TGCGCCAGCAGCTTAAATAACCGTGGGGGTTCCTACGAGCAGTACTTC | CASSLNNRGGSYEQYF
once | TRBJ2-3 | TRBV13 | TRBD2 | TGTGCCAGCAGCCACCGGCGGGGGGCATTCACAGATACGCAGTATTTT | CASSHRRGAFTDTQYF
once | TRBJ1-1 | TRBV9 | NA | TGTGCCAGCAGCGAACAGGGAACTGAAGCTTTCTTT | CASSEQGTEAFF
NA | TRBJ1-2 | TRBV6-5 | TRBD1 | TGTGCCAGCAGTTCCCAGGGGGGGGCAAGTGGCTACACCTTC | CASSSQGGASGYTF
NA | TRBJ2-2 | TRBV19 | TRBD1 | TGTGCCAGTAGTCCCGGGACAGCGAACACCGGGGAGCTGTTTTTT | CASSPGTANTGELFF
NA | TRBJ2-3 | TRBV9 | NA | TGTGCCAGCAGTCGGCAGGCAGACAGCACAGATACGCAGTATTTT | CASSRQADSTDTQYF
NA | TRBJ1-1 | TRBV2 | NA | TGTGCCAGCAGGGACAGTTCGGGGCGAGTCGGGGCAGCTTTCTTT | CASRDSSGRVGAAFF
NA | TRBJ1-3 | TRBV6-1 | NA | TGTGCCAGCAGTGAGTGGGAGACCCCTGGAAACACCATATATTTT | CASSEWETPGNTIYF
once | TRBJ1-2 | TRBV4-3 | TRBD1 | TGCGCCAGCAGCCGTACAAGGCGACAGGGTTTAGGCTATGGCTACACCTTC | CASSRTRRQGLGYGYTF
NA | TRBJ1-1 | TRBV19 | NA | TGTGCCAGTAGTATAACAGGGATTACTGAAGCTTTCTTT | CASSITGITEAFF
NA | TRBJ1-1 | TRBV5-1 | NA | TGCGCCAGCAGCTTGGGTTGGGGAAGGGGCATGAACACTGAAGCTTTCTTT | CASSLGWGRGMNTEAFF
NA | TRBJ1-4 | TRBV19 | NA | TGTGCCAGTAGAGGACGTCGCGGTGAAAAACTGTTTTTT | CASRGRRGEKLFF
once | TRBJ2-5 | TRBV6-1 | TRBD1 | TGTGCCAGCAGGACAGGGGTGGAGACCCAGTACTTC | CASRTGVETQYF
NA | TRBJ1-2 | TRBV5-1 | NA | TGCGCCAGCGGGTCGGGGGTAGAGAACTATGGCTACACCTTC | CASGSGVENYGYTF
NA | TRBJ2-7 | TRBV3-1/TRBV3-2 | TRBD1 | TGTGCCAGCAGCCAAGCCGGGACAGGCCGGGCGGTAGAGCAGTACTTC | CASSQAGTGRAVEQYF
NA | TRBJ1-1 | TRBV4-3 | NA | TGCGCCAGCAGCCCCAGGGTCCGTGGAGACACTGAAGCTTTCTTT | CASSPRVRGDTEAFF
NA | TRBJ2-3 | TRBV7-8 | TRBD2 | TGTGCCAGCAGCTTAGCCCGAGGACTACTAGCGGGGGCCCCGCGTGGTACGCAGTATTTT | CASSLARGLLAGAPRGTQYF
NA | TRBJ1-5 | TRBV5-6 | NA | TGTGCCAGCAGCATTGCCTGGGGTGGGGTGGGCAATCAGCCCCAGCATTTT | CASSIAWGGVGNQPQHF
NA | TRBJ2-1 | TRBV20-1 | NA | TGCAGTGTAAGGGTCAATGAGCAGTTCTTC | CSVRVNEQFF
NA | TRBJ1-4 | TRBV18 | TRBD1 | TGTGCCAGCTCACCACTGACAGGGGGCCAGGGAACTAATGAAAAACTGTTTTTT | CASSPLTGGQGTNEKLFF
few | TRBJ1-5 | TRBV5-5 | NA | TGTGCCAGCAGCTTGAGACCCAACAATCAGCCCCAGCATTTT | CASSLRPNNQPQHF
NA | TRBJ2-1 | TRBV4-1 | TRBD2 | TGCGCCAGCAGCCAATCGGGACTAGCGGGGGCCGGGATTGAGCAGTTCTTC | CASSQSGLAGAGIEQFF
few | TRBJ1-2 | TRBV27 | NA | TGTGCCAGCAGTTTCTCCCCCCAGGGCTATGGCTACACCTTC | CASSFSPQGYGYTF
NA | TRBJ1-6 | TRBV30 | NA | TGTGCCTGGTTTCGGGGGCGTGACCCTGGGGGCTCCTATAATTCACCCCTCCACTTT | CAWFRGRDPGGSYNSPLHF
NA | TRBJ2-5 | TRBV5-1 | TRBD2 | TGCGCCACCTCACCTACGACTAGCGGAACAGGGTACCAAGAGACCCAGTACTTC | CATSPTTSGTGYQETQYF
NA | TRBJ2-7 | TRBV20-1 | TRBD1 | TGCAGTGCAGCGGACAGGTTCGAGCAGTACTTC | CSAADRFEQYF
NA | TRBJ2-7 | TRBV7-8 | NA | TGTGCCAGCAGCCTAACGTTACAGGGAATTAGCGACGAGCAGTACTTC | CASSLTLQGISDEQYF
NA | TRBJ2-1 | TRBV19 | NA | TGTGCCAGTAGTACCCGACTGTACCTAAATGAGCAGTTCTTC | CASSTRLYLNEQFF
NA | TRBJ1-5 | TRBV7-8 | NA | TGTGCCAGCAGTCTGGACATACTCAATCAGCCCCAGCATTTT | CASSLDILNQPQHF
once | TRBJ1-3 | TRBV14 | TRBD1 | TGTGCCAGCAGCTGGGACAGGGGAAACACCATATATTTT | CASSWDRGNTIYF
NA | TRBJ1-3 | TRBV6-5 | NA | TGTGCCAGCAGTCCCACACTCACGAGTGGAAACACCATATATTTT | CASSPTLTSGNTIYF
NA | TRBJ1-2 | TRBV4-3 | NA | TGCGCCAGCAGCCAAGATAGCGGGAGTCATGGCTACACCTTC | CASSQDSGSHGYTF